Listed below are T cell receptor beta chains from one sample, sequenced in a study of blood T cell repertoires in COVID-19. Produced via immunoSEQ multiplex PCR; TCRdb's table is partial and in-frame only. The table lists about 140,000 clones, around 82% of them singletons. Sequencing was done on a sample of PBMCs or T cells enriched from blood (not recorded which). The receptors come from a man aged 35 to 55 with acute COVID-19. CDR3s include the opening cysteine and the closing phenylalanine or tryptophan. The D gene is left open where the match is weak. Not all rows give a size; the values are once, few, many and, for expanded clones, a class.

cdr3_aa cdr3_nt v_call d_call clone_size j_call
CASSILRTGELFF TGTGCCAGTAGTATCCTCAGGACCGGGGAGCTGTTTTTT TRBV19 . . TRBJ2-2
CASSSSLRNTIYF TGTGCCAGCAGTTCATCACTACGAAACACCATATATTTT TRBV28 . . TRBJ1-3
CASRDTGSGSYGYTF TGTGCCAGCAGGGACACAGGGTCGGGGTCCTATGGCTACACCTTC TRBV27 . . TRBJ1-2
CASSLVWGGEETQYF TGTGCCAGCAGCTTAGTTTGGGGAGGTGAAGAGACCCAGTACTTC TRBV7-2 . . TRBJ2-5
CASSQRAGTGGKDTEAFF TGCGCCAGCAGCCAACGAGCAGGGACAGGGGGCAAGGACACTGAAGCTTTCTTT TRBV4-1 TRBD1 . TRBJ1-1
CASSLLGTGTYEQYF TGTGCCAGCTCACTCCTGGGGACAGGGACCTACGAGCAGTACTTC TRBV18 TRBD1 . TRBJ2-7
CASSIGTSGRLTDTQYF TGTGCCAGCAGTATCGGGACTAGCGGGAGACTAACAGATACGCAGTATTTT TRBV28 TRBD2 . TRBJ2-3
CASSMGRVPMNTEAFF TGTGCCAGTAGTATGGGCCGAGTCCCGATGAACACTGAAGCTTTCTTT TRBV19 . . TRBJ1-1
CASSRGTSGRATLHEQYF TGTGCCAGCAGCCGCGGGACTAGCGGGAGGGCCACACTCCACGAGCAGTACTTC TRBV7-2 TRBD2 . TRBJ2-7
CASFSGGLSSYEQYF TGTGCCAGCTTTAGCGGGGGCCTCAGCTCCTACGAGCAGTACTTC TRBV2 TRBD2 . TRBJ2-7
CAGRGSHEQYF TGTGCCGGGAGGGGGTCCCACGAGCAGTACTTC TRBV5-6 . . TRBJ2-7
CASSLVNHRLGGDTIYF TGTGCCAGCAGCTTAGTAAACCACCGCCTCGGGGGGGACACCATATATTTT TRBV7-2 . . TRBJ1-3
CASRPGRGNEAFF TGTGCCAGCAGACCCGGACGGGGAAACGAAGCTTTCTTT TRBV7-2 . . TRBJ1-1
CASSLNGGAGELFF TGTGCCAGCAGCTTAAACGGGGGGGCCGGGGAGCTGTTTTTT TRBV7-2 TRBD2 . TRBJ2-2
CASSWRTGPDEQFF TGTGCCAGCAGCTGGAGGACAGGACCGGATGAGCAGTTCTTC TRBV13 TRBD1 . TRBJ2-1
CASRKLAGEHNEQFF TGTGCCAGCAGAAAACTAGCGGGAGAGCACAATGAGCAGTTCTTC TRBV27 TRBD2 . TRBJ2-1
CASSPQGGEAFF TGTGCCAGCTCACCTCAAGGGGGCGAAGCTTTCTTT TRBV18 TRBD1 . TRBJ1-1
CASSPSAEDEQFF TGTGCCAGCTCACCATCTGCCGAGGATGAGCAGTTCTTC TRBV18 . . TRBJ2-1
CASSLGDTIYF TGTGCCAGCAGTTTAGGAGACACCATATATTTT TRBV12-3/TRBV12-4 . . TRBJ1-3
CASSFRDRAVYGYTF TGTGCCAGCAGTTTCCGGGACAGGGCTGTCTATGGCTACACCTTC TRBV28 TRBD1 . TRBJ1-2
CASSLGPGGASPLHF TGTGCCAGCAGTTTAGGTCCAGGGGGCGCATCACCCCTCCACTTT TRBV27 TRBD1 . TRBJ1-6
CASSWDMYSGANVLTF TGCGCCAGCAGCTGGGACATGTACTCTGGGGCCAACGTCCTGACTTTC TRBV5-1 . few TRBJ2-6
CASNTIQGVGSEQYF TGTGCCAGCAACACTATCCAGGGGGTTGGGAGCGAGCAGTACTTC TRBV6-5 TRBD1 . TRBJ2-7
CASSLGTSGVHNEQFF TGTGCCAGCAGCCTCGGGACTAGCGGGGTACACAATGAGCAGTTCTTC TRBV7-2 TRBD2 . TRBJ2-1
CASSSNRGDYEQYF TGTGCCAGCAGCTCAAACAGGGGGGACTACGAGCAGTACTTC TRBV7-2 TRBD1 . TRBJ2-7
CASSRDFSPLHF TGTGCCAGCAGCCGGGACTTTTCACCCCTCCACTTT TRBV5-8 . . TRBJ1-6
CASSLLGSGGGHEQFF TGTGCCAGCAGTTTATTGGGTAGCGGGGGGGGCCATGAGCAGTTCTTC TRBV28 TRBD2 . TRBJ2-1
CASRTGVQETQYF TGTGCCAGCCGCACGGGGGTCCAAGAGACCCAGTACTTC TRBV6-5 . few TRBJ2-5
CASSPTRDSVYGYTF TGTGCCAGCAGCCCCACCCGGGACAGCGTTTATGGCTACACCTTC TRBV9 TRBD1 . TRBJ1-2
CASSNQNYEQYF TGTGCCAGCAGTAATCAAAACTACGAGCAGTACTTC TRBV6-5 . . TRBJ2-7
CASSSALRQGAWETQYF TGTGCCAGCAGCTCGGCCCTAAGGCAGGGGGCTTGGGAGACCCAGTACTTC TRBV5-4 TRBD1 . TRBJ2-5
CASSYSTGGMNTEAFF TGTGCCAGCAGTTATTCGACAGGGGGGATGAACACTGAAGCTTTCTTT TRBV6-5 TRBD1 . TRBJ1-1
CSVGQGQAYEQYF TGCAGCGTTGGACAGGGTCAAGCCTACGAGCAGTACTTC TRBV29-1 TRBD1 . TRBJ2-7
CASSLGDLEQYF TGTGCCAGCAGCTTAGGAGACTTGGAGCAGTACTTC TRBV11-2 . . TRBJ2-7
CASSSLRGLLHTIYF TGTGCCAGCAGCTCCCTCCGAGGGCTACTACACACCATATATTTT TRBV11-2 . . TRBJ1-3
CASGSLDKRSEAFF TGTGCCAGTGGGAGTCTAGATAAAAGATCGGAAGCTTTCTTT TRBV27 . few TRBJ1-1
CASSAFPDRGYEQYF TGTGCCAGCAGTGCGTTCCCGGACAGGGGGTACGAGCAGTACTTC TRBV6-4 TRBD1 . TRBJ2-7
CASSQEGRQAHYEQYF TGCGCCAGCAGCCAAGAGGGACGACAGGCCCACTACGAGCAGTACTTC TRBV4-1 . . TRBJ2-7
CSVERRGGSYTQYF TGCAGCGTTGAGCGGCGGGGGGGCTCATATACGCAGTATTTT TRBV29-1 TRBD2 . TRBJ2-3
CATSRGAGSSYNEQFF TGTGCCACCAGCAGAGGGGCGGGGAGCTCCTACAATGAGCAGTTCTTC TRBV15 . . TRBJ2-1
CASSGDNSNQPQHF TGCGCCAGCAGTGGAGATAATAGCAATCAGCCCCAGCATTTT TRBV10-2 . . TRBJ1-5
CASSMRAGAKEQYF TGTGCCAGTAGTATGAGGGCGGGGGCGAAAGAGCAGTACTTC TRBV19 . . TRBJ2-7
CASSAGLAGGIGTQYF TGCGCCAGCAGCGCTGGACTAGCGGGGGGTATAGGGACCCAGTACTTC TRBV5-1 TRBD2 . TRBJ2-5
CASSLGAGRGGEQYF TGTGCCAGCAGCTTAGGCGCAGGCCGCGGAGGGGAGCAGTACTTC TRBV11-2 . few TRBJ2-7
CASSARLAGGPDEQFF TGTGCCAGCAGCGCTAGACTAGCGGGAGGGCCCGATGAGCAGTTCTTC TRBV7-6 TRBD2 . TRBJ2-1
CASSPEELTNEKLFF TGCGCCAGCAGCCCTGAGGAACTGACTAATGAAAAACTGTTTTTT TRBV4-1 . . TRBJ1-4
CASSEPNTEAFF TGTGCCAGCAGTGAGCCGAACACTGAAGCTTTCTTT TRBV28 . . TRBJ1-1
CASSLGGRNSPLHF TGCGCCAGCAGCCTGGGGGGCAGGAATTCACCCCTCCACTTT TRBV5-1 . . TRBJ1-6
CSVLTPQGSGNTIYF TGCAGCGTTCTGACACCACAGGGGTCTGGAAACACCATATATTTT TRBV29-1 TRBD1 . TRBJ1-3
CSGHTWGVSYNEQFF TGCAGCGGCCATACCTGGGGGGTCTCCTACAATGAGCAGTTCTTC TRBV29-1 . . TRBJ2-1
CASSYMGGPYNEQFF TGTGCCAGCAGTTATATGGGGGGTCCGTACAATGAGCAGTTCTTC TRBV28 . . TRBJ2-1
CASSQDRGNTEAFF TGTGCCAGCAGCCAAGATAGGGGCAACACTGAAGCTTTCTTT TRBV4-2 . . TRBJ1-1
CASSSYSRVGDYGYTF TGTGCCAGCAGTTCCTACTCCAGGGTTGGGGACTATGGCTACACCTTC TRBV6-2/TRBV6-3 . . TRBJ1-2